Following are 21 T cell receptor beta chains from one sample sequenced in a study of blood T cells in healthy people across ages. A second roughly 6 to 11 cycle PCR used barcoded and J-beta primers. TCRdb reprocessed the 5' RACE reads with MiXCR, giving one entry per CDR3 protein. The sample holds around 710,000 distinct CDR3 sequences, around 46% seen once. The sample taken for sequencing was blood. The source is an older woman in good health.

This chain joins TRBV12-3 or TRBV12-4 and TRBJ2-6, with D possibly matching TRBD1 (5 bases). The V end was cut by 2 bases, the J end by 1 base, with 15 bases between. The CDR3 runs 18 residues. The CDR3 DNA is TGTGCCAGCAGTTTATCGGGCAGGGATCTGTCTGGGGCCAACGTCCTGACTTTC. It codes for CASSLSGRDLSGANVLTF.

For the CDR3, the DNA is TGTGCCAGTAGGGACAGGGGGAGCGGCGAAAAACTGTTTTTT. This encodes CASRDRGSGEKLFF. The chain uses TRBV19 and TRBJ1-4, with TRBD1 identical over 10 bases. CDR3 length: 14 residues. CDR1 and CDR2 (germline): LNHDA, SQIVND (reference sequence). V shed 6 bases, J shed 8 bases, and the junction held 6 bases outside the gene matches. Looking up the rest from reference TRBV19 and TRBJ1-4 gives the full variable domain: DGGITQSPKYLFRKEGQNVTLSCEQNLNHDAMYWYRQDPGQGLRLIYYSQIVNDFQKGDIAEGYSVSREKKESFPLTVTSAQKNPTAFYLCASRDRGSGEKLFFGSGTQLSVL.

This chain joins TRBV6-5 and TRBJ2-3; 9 bases agree with TRBD1. The CDR3 loop spans 15 amino acids. With 2 bases clipped from V and 3 bases from J, the junction kept 3 bases outside the gene matches. Germline CDR1 is MNHEY and CDR2 is SVGAGI. As DNA, the CDR3 is TGTGCCAGCAGTTACCTGACAGGGGGGACAGATACGCAGTATTTT. Its protein product is CASSYLTGGTDTQYF.

In the case of this clonotype: This may be a read error: a much more frequent sequence differs by one nucleotide. The chain links TRBV7-9 to TRBJ1-6; D gene unclear. Germline assignment: CDR1 SEHNR and CDR2 FQNEAQ (reference sequence). V gave up 5 bases and J gave up 8 bases, with 13 bases separating them. CDR3 length: 14 amino acids. The CDR3 here is CASSVSVFDSPLHF. The CDR3 bases are TGTGCCAGCAGCGTATCCGTATTTGATTCACCCCTCCACTTT.

The rearrangement uses TRBV9 and TRBJ2-2, with TRBD2 as a possible D gene (5 bases). This CDR3 is 14 amino acids long. The germline gives CDR1 SGDLS, CDR2 YYNGEE. The V and J ends lost 0 bases and 7 bases respectively, with 10 bases between them. Written as DNA, the CDR3 is TGTGCCAGCAGCGTAGGCGGGCCGGACGGGGAGCTGTTTTTT. It is translated as CASSVGGPDGELFF.

This clonotype was seen only once. This may come from a read error, since a much larger clone is one base off. The chain couples TRBV4-2 to TRBJ2-5, with 8 bases matching TRBD2. This CDR3 region has 17 residues. Trimming took 3 bases from V and 11 from J; bases not matched to a gene: 20. Germline V gene data show CDR1 as LGHNA and CDR2 as YNFKEQ. As DNA, the CDR3 is TGTGCCAGCAGCCAGCGGAATCTAGCGGGCGGCCACAATGAGCAGTACTTC. It is translated as CASSQRNLAGGHNEQYF.

J is TRBJ1-2 and V is TRBV6-6; 11 bases align to TRBD1. The CDR3 loop spans 13 amino acids. The germline gives CDR1 MNHNY, CDR2 SVGAGI (reference sequence). V lost 6 bases to trimming and J lost 7 bases; unmatched junction nucleotides: 4. The DNA for the CDR3 is TGTGCCAGCAGGACCGGGACAGGGGGTGGCTACACCTTC. It encodes CASRTGTGGGYTF.

V is TRBV27 and J is TRBJ2-1; D gene ambiguous. The J call is in doubt because the DNA end fits TRBJ2-7 better. The CDR3 is 13 amino acids. CDR1 MNHEY and CDR2 SMNVEV come from the germline V gene (reference sequence). CDR3 nucleotides: TGTGCCAGCAGTTTATCCCGCAGCAATGAGCAGTACTTC. Amino acid sequence: CASSLSRSNEQYF.

The chain combines TRBV12-3 or TRBV12-4 with TRBJ2-7, with TRBD1 matching 8 bases. V was pared by 6 bases and J by 5 bases, with 6 bases of the junction left unmatched. CDR3 length equals 13 residues. The CDR3 here is CASSPDRVDEQYF. CDR3 sequence (DNA): TGTGCCAGCAGCCCGGACAGGGTGGACGAGCAGTACTTC.

V gene TRBV5-5 combines with J gene TRBJ1-2; D call uncertain. The CDR3 contains 14 residues. V gave up 1 base and J gave up 4 bases, with 11 bases separating them. Germline loops: CDR1 SGHKS, CDR2 YYEKEE (reference sequence). For the CDR3, the DNA is TGTGCCAGCAGCTTGAGGGAGGGCGGCTATGGCTACACCTTC. Translation: CASSLREGGYGYTF. The entire variable domain, with the rest obtained from reference TRBV5-5 and TRBJ1-2, is as follows: DAGVTQSPTHLIKTRGQQVTLRCSPISGHKSVSWYQQVLGQGPQFIFQYYEKEERGRGNFPDRFSARQFPNYSSELNVNALLLGDSALYLCASSLREGGYGYTFGSGTRLTVV.

This clonotype has at least ten counts. The chain uses TRBV4-3 and TRBJ2-3; D gene ambiguous. The germline V gene has CDR1 LGHNA and CDR2 YSLEER. The CDR3 runs to 15 residues. V lost 0 bases and J lost 7, with 14 bases in between. The CDR3 DNA sequence: TGCGCCAGCAGCCAAGAAGGTACCTTCATGAATACGCAGTATTTT. Translation: CASSQEGTFMNTQYF.

The V gene is TRBV29-1, the J gene TRBJ2-2, with a possible D match to TRBD2 (5 bases). The CDR3 has 11 amino acids. CDR1 and CDR2 (germline): SQVTM, ANQGSEA. Trimming removed 5 bases from V and 7 bases from J, with 8 bases in between. The CDR3 bases are TGCAGCGTTAAACGGGGCGGGGAGCTGTTTTTT. This gives the protein CSVKRGGELFF.

This clonotype was observed once. The J gene is TRBJ2-2, the V gene TRBV9; D is ambiguous. Trimming removed 3 bases at V and 0 bases at J, with 12 bases between. CDR1 is SGDLS, CDR2 YYNGEE, per germline. The CDR3 spans 16 residues. CDR3 sequence reads: CASSARAHANTGELFF. DNA of the CDR3: TGTGCCAGCAGCGCAAGAGCTCACGCGAACACCGGGGAGCTGTTTTTT.

The chain has TRBV6-5 and TRBJ2-6; D uncertain. This CDR3 is built from 13 residues. Germline V CDR1 and CDR2: MNHEY, SVGAGI. Trimming removed 2 bases at V and 3 bases at J, with 2 bases between. CDR3 bases: TGTGCCAGCAGTTACGGTGGGGCCAACGTCCTGACTTTC. It is translated as CASSYGGANVLTF.

CDR3 loop: CASSLTPTPYQETQYF. As DNA, the CDR3 is TGTGCCAGCAGCTTAACCCCGACACCGTACCAAGAGACCCAGTACTTC. This chain connects TRBV11-2 to TRBJ2-5; D unclear. Germline V gene sequence: CDR1 SGHAT, CDR2 FQNNGV. V lost 2 bases and J 0 bases, leaving 13 bases between the germline ends. CDR3 size: 16 residues.

This chain connects TRBV3-1 to TRBJ2-4, with TRBD1 identical over 8 bases. Gene TRBJ2-7 matches the end of the DNA better, so the J call may be wrong. CDR1 and CDR2 from the germline V gene are LGHDT and YNNKEL (reference sequence). The CDR3 spans 13 residues. CDR3 DNA sequence: TGTGCCAGCAGCGGGACAGGCGGTCGCGAGCAGTACTTC. It yields the protein CASSGTGGREQYF.

The chain combines TRBV7-2 with TRBJ2-7; D not certain. CDR1 is SGHTA and CDR2 is FQGNSA in the germline V gene. The CDR3 runs to 14 residues. V was clipped by 5 bases and J by 5 bases, with 16 bases between them. The CDR3 reads CASSRAGLSNEQYF. CDR3 in DNA: TGTGCCAGCAGCCGAGCTGGGTTGAGTAACGAGCAGTACTTC.

The chain joins TRBV29-1 to TRBJ1-2, with 8 bases matching TRBD1. The CDR3 loop spans 15 amino acids. Germline V CDR1 and CDR2: SQVTM, ANQGSEA. V shed 7 bases, J shed 0 bases, and the junction held 10 bases outside the gene matches. The CDR3 region is CSAPGGASANYGYTF. CDR3 DNA sequence: TGCAGCGCGCCAGGGGGCGCTTCCGCTAACTATGGCTACACCTTC.

The table lists this clonotype with a count of one. CDR3 DNA: TGTGCCAGCAGGGGGGGACAGGCGAGCTCCTACGAGCAGTACTTC. This gives the protein CASRGGQASSYEQYF. The rearrangement joins TRBV28 to TRBJ2-7, with 8 bases aligning to TRBD1. CDR1 MDHEN and CDR2 SYDVKM come from the germline V gene. The CDR3 is 15 residues long. V lost 6 bases to trimming and J lost 0 bases; unmatched junction nucleotides: 7.

This clonotype was seen a single time. This chain's CDR3 is CASSFSGTGQETQFF. CDR3 nucleotides: TGTGCCAGCAGTTTTTCTGGGACAGGGCAAGAGACCCAGTTCTTC. The rearrangement joins TRBV7-2 to TRBJ2-5, with 9 bases lining up with TRBD1. Matching the DNA end better, TRBJ2-1 makes the J call doubtful. CDR3 length: 15 amino acids. Germline CDR1 reads SGHTA; CDR2 reads FQGNSA.

This clonotype was counted ten times or more. This chain connects TRBV20-1 to TRBJ2-7; D may be TRBD1 or TRBD2 (6 bases each). V dropped 6 bases and J dropped 7 bases, with 31 bases sitting between them. Germline V lookup: CDR1 DFQATT, CDR2 SNEGSKA (reference sequence). This CDR3 contains 17 residues. In DNA form, the CDR3 reads TGCAGTGCATCCGGGGGCCGAATGCTCCACACCTCGGGGGAGCAGTACTTC. Translated: CSASGGRMLHTSGEQYF.